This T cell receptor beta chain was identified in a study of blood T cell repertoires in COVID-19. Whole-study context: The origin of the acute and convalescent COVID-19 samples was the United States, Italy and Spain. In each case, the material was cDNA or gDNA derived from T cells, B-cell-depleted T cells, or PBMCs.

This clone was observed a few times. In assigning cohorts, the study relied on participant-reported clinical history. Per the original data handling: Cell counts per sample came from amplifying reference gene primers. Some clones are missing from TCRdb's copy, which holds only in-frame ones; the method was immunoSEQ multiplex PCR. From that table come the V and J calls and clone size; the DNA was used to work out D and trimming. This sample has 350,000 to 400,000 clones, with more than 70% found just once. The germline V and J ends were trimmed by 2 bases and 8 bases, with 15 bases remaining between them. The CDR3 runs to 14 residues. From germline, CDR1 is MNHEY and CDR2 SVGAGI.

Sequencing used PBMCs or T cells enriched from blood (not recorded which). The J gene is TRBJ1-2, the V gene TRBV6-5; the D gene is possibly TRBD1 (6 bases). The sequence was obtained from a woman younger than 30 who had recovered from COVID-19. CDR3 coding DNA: TGTGCCAGCAGTTACCCGGGACACCCGGCGGGCTACACCTTC. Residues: CASSYPGHPAGYTF.